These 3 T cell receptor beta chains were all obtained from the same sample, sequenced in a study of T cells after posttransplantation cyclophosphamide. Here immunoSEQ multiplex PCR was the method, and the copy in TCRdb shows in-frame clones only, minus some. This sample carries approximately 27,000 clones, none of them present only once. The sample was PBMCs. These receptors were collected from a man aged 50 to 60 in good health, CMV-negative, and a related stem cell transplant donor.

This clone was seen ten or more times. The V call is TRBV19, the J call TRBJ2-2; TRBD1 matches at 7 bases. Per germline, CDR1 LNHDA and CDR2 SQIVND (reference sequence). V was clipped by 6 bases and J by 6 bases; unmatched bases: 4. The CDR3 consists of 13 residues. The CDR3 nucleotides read TGTGCCAGTAGACGACAGGGCCCCGGGGAGCTGTTTTTT. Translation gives CASRRQGPGELFF.

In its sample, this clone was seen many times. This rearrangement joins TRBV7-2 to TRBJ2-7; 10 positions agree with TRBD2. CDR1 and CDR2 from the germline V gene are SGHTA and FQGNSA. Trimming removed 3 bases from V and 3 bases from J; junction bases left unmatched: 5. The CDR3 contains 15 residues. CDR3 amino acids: CASSFGLAEFYEQYF. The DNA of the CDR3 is TGTGCCAGCAGCTTCGGACTAGCGGAGTTCTACGAGCAGTACTTC.

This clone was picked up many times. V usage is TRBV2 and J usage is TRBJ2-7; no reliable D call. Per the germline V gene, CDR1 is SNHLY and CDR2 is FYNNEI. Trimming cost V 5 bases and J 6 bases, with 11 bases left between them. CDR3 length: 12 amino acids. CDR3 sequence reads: CASSHPVGEQYF. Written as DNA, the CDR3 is TGTGCCAGCAGTCATCCCGTCGGCGAGCAGTACTTC.